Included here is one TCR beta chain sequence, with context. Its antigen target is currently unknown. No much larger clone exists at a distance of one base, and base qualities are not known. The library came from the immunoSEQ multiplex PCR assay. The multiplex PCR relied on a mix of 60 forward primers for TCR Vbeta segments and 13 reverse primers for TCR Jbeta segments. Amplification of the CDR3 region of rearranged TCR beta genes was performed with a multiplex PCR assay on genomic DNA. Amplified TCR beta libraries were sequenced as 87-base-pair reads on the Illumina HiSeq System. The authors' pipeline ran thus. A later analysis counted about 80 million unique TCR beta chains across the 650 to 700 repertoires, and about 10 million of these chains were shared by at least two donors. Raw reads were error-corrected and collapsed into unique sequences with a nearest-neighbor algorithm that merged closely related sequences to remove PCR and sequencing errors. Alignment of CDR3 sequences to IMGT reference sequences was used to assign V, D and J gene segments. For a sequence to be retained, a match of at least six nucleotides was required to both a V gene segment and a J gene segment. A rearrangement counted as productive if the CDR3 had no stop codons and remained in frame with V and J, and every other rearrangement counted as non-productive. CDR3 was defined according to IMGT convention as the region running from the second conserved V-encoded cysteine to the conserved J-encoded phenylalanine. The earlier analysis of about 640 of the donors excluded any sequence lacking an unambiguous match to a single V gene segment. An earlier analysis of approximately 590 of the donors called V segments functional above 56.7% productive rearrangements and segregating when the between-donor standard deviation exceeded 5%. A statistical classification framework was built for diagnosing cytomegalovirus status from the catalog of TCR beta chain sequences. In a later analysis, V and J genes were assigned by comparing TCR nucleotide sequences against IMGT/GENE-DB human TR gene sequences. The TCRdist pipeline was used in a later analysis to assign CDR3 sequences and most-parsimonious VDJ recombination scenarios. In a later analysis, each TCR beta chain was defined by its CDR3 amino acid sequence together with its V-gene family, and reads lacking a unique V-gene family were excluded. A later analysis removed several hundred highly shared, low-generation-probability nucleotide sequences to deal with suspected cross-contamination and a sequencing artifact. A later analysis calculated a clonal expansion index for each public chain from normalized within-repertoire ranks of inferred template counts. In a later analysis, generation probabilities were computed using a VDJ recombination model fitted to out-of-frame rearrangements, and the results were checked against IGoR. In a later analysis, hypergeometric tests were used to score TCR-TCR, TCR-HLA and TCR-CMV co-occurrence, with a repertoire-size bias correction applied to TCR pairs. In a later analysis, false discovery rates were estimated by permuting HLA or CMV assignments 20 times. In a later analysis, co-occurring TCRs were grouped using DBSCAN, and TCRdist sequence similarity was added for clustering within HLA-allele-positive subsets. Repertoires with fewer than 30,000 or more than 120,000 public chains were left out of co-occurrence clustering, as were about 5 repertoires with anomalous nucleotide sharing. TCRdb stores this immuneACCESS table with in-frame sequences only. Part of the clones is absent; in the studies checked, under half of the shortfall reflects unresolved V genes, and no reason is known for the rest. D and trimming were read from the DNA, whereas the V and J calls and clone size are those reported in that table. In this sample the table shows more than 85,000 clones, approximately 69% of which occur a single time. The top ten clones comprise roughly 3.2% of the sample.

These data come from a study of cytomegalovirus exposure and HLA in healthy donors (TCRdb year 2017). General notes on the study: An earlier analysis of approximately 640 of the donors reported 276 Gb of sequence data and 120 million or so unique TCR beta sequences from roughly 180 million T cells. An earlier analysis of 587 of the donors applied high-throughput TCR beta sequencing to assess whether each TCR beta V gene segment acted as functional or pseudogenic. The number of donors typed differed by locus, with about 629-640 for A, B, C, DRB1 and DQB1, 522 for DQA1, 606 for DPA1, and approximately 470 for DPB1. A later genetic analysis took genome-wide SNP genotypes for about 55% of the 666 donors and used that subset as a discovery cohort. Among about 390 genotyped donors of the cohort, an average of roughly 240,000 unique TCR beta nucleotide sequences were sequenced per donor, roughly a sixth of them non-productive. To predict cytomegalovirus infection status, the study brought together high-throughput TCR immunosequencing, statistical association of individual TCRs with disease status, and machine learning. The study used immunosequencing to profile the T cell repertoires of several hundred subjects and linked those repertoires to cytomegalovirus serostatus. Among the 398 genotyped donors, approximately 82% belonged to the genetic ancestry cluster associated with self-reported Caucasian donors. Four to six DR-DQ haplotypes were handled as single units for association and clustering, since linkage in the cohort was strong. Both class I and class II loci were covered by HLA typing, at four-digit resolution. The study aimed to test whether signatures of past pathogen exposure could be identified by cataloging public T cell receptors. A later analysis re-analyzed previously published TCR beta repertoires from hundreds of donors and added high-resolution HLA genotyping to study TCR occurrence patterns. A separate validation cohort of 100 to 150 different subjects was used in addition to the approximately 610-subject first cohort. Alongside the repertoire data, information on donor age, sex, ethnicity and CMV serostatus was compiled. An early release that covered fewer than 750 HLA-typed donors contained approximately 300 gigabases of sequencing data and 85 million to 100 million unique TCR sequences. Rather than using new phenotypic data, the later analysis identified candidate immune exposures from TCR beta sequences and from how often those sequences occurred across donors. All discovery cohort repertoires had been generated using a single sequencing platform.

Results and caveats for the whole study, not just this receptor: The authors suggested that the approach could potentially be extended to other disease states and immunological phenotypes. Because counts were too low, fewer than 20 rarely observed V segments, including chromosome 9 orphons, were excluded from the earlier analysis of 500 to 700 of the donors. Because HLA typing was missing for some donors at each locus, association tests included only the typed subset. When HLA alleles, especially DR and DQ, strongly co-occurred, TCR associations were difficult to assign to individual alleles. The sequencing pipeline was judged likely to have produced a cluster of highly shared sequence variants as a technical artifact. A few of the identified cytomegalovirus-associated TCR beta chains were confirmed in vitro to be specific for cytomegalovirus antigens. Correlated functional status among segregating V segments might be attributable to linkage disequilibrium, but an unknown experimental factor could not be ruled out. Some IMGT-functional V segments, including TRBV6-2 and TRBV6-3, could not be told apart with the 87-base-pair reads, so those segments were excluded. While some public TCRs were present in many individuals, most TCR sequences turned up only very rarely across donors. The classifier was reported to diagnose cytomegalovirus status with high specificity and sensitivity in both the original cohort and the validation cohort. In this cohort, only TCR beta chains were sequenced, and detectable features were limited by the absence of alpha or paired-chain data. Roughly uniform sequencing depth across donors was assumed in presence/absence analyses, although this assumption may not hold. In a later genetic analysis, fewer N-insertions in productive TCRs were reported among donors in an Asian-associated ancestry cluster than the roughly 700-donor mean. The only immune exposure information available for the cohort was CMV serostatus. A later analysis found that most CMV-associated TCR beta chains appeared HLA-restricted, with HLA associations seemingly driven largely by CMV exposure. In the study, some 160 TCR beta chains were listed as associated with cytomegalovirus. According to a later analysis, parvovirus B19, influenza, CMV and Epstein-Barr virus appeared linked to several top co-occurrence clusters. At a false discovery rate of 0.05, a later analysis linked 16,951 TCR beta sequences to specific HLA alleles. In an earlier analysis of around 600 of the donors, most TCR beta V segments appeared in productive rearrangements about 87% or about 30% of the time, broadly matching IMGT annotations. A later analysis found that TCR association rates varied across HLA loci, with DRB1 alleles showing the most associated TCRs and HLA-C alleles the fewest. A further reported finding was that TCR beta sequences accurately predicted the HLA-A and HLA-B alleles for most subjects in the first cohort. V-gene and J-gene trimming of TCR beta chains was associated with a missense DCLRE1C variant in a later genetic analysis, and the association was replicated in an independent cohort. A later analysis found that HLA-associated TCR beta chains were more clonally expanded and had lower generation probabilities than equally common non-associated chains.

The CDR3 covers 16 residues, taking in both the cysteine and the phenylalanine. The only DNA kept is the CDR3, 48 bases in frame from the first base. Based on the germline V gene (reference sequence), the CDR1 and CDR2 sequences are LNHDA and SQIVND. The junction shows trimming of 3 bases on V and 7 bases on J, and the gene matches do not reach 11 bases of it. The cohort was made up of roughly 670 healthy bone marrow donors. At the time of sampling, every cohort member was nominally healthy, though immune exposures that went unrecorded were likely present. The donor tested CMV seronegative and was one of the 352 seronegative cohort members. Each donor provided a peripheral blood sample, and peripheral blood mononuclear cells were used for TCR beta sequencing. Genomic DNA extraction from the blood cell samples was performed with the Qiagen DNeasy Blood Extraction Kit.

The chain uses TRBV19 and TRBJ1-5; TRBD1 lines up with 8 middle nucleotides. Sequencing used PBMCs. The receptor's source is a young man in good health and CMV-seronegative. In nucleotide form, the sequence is TGTGCCAGTAGTATTTCCCGACAGGGGCCAAGCCAGCCCCAGCATTTT. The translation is CASSISRQGPSQPQHF.